The clone carrying this T cell receptor (beta chain) has only a few counts. Its target is unknown. This entry comes from a study of metastatic and nonmetastatic thyroid tumors. Looking at the study overall: The comparison covered peripheral blood and tumor or nodule tissue in malignant and benign thyroid patients. Study-wide points: Versus benign nodules, malignant thyroid tumors reportedly had significantly higher TCR beta diversity, in blood and tumor.

Trimming stripped 2 bases from V and 7 bases from J, with 12 bases between. This CDR3 contains 14 residues. TCRdb called clones again from the PCR reads with MiXCR. The sample yields about 38,000 clones, approximately 44% seen once. Every patient underwent thyroid surgery untreated. The chain carries TRBV12-3 or TRBV12-4 and TRBJ2-1; TRBD2 is a possible D gene (6 bases). The TCR originated in a male donor with papillary thyroid cancer or a benign thyroid nodule (not recorded which). Some clones in this sample may be carry-over from other donors' samples. Specimen: tumor tissue. CDR3 residues: CASSLIGSFNEQFF. CDR3 nucleotides: TGTGCCAGCAGTTTAATCGGGAGTTTTAATGAGCAGTTCTTC.